These 29 T cell receptor beta chains were all obtained from the same sample, sequenced in a study of OX40 agonist ivuxolimab in advanced cancers. Receptor libraries were prepared by the immunoSEQ multiplex PCR assay. TCRdb retrieved this table from immuneACCESS and kept in-frame rearrangements only. Not all clones are present; in checked studies, unresolved V genes account for under half, and no reason is known for the remainder. This sample comprises under 60,000 clones, 70% to 90% of them detected only once. In total, the top ten clones hold approximately 5% of the sample. The sample here was CD4+ or CD8+ T cells sorted from blood, taken in a trial of the OX40 agonist ivuxolimab. The receptors come from an adult with an advanced solid tumor such as melanoma, head and neck, liver or kidney cancer.

The rearrangement uses TRBV4-3 and TRBJ2-7; 8 bases line up with TRBD1. Trimming cost V 1 base and J 2 bases; bases outside gene matches: 7. Germline V gene data show CDR1 as LGHNA and CDR2 as YSLEER. The CDR3 spans 16 residues. The CDR3 loop reads CASSQVLGQGTYEQYF. The DNA of the CDR3 is TGCGCCAGCAGCCAAGTTTTAGGACAGGGAACCTACGAGCAGTACTTC.

This chain links TRBV9 with TRBJ2-3; D possibly corresponds to TRBD2 (6 bases). The CDR3 is made up of 15 amino acids. CDR1 is SGDLS and CDR2 is YYNGEE in the germline V gene. V gave up 3 bases and J gave up 2 bases, with 13 bases separating them. The CDR3 spells CASSDGLRLTDTQYF. In DNA form, the CDR3 reads TGTGCCAGCAGCGACGGACTACGTCTCACAGATACGCAGTATTTT.

The chain combines TRBV25-1 with TRBJ2-5, with 9 positions matching TRBD2. V was clipped by 8 bases and J by 4 bases; unmatched bases: 14. The CDR3 loop spans 16 amino acids. Germline CDR1 is MGHDK and CDR2 is SYGVNS. DNA for the CDR3: TGTGCCAGCGGGGGGGGTAGCGGGAGAGTTGGAGAGACCCAGTACTTC. This sequence encodes CASGGGSGRVGETQYF. The full variable domain, rest sourced from reference TRBV25-1 and TRBJ2-5, is EADIYQTPRYLVIGTGKKITLECSQTMGHDKMYWYQQDPGMELHLIHYSYGVNSTEKGDLSSESTVSRIRTEHFPLTLESARPSHTSQYLCASGGGSGRVGETQYFGPGTRLLVL.

V gene TRBV5-1 combines with J gene TRBJ2-5, with 7 bases matching TRBD1. The CDR3 sequence is 14 residues long. The V and J ends lost 4 bases and 2 bases, in that order; junction bases with no gene match: 5. Looked up from germline, CDR1 is SGHRS and CDR2 is YFSETQ. CDR3 nucleotides: TGCGCCAGCAGCATTGGGGACAGTCAAGAGACCCAGTACTTC. Its translation: CASSIGDSQETQYF.

This sequence joins TRBV28 and TRBJ2-5; no reliable D call. The germline gives CDR1 MDHEN, CDR2 SYDVKM. V lost 8 bases and J lost 2, with 18 bases in between. The CDR3 consists of 15 residues. For the CDR3, the DNA is TGTGCCAGCTCAACACCGGGCGACGGACAAGAGACCCAGTACTTC. This codes for CASSTPGDGQETQYF. Full variable domain (rest looked up from reference TRBV28 and TRBJ2-5): DVKVTQSSRYLVKRTGEKVFLECVQDMDHENMFWYRQDPGLGLRLIYFSYDVKMKEKGDIPEGYSVSREKKERFSLILESASTNQTSMYLCASSTPGDGQETQYFGPGTRLLVL.

This chain links TRBV5-6 with TRBJ2-5; 7 bases fit TRBD2. Germline V gives CDR1 SGHDT, CDR2 YYEEEE. The CDR3 contains 16 residues. V trimming: 3 bases; J trimming: 1 base; junction bases outside the gene matches: 9. The CDR3: CASSWKGGASQETQYF. The CDR3 region has the DNA TGTGCCAGCAGCTGGAAGGGAGGGGCCTCCCAAGAGACCCAGTACTTC.

V and J are TRBV2 and TRBJ2-7; no definite D call. V was cut by 6 bases and J by 0 bases, with 6 bases left in between. This CDR3 is 12 amino acids long. The germline gives CDR1 SNHLY, CDR2 FYNNEI. Written as DNA, the CDR3 is TGTGCCAGCAGCGTAACCTCCTACGAGCAGTACTTC. The encoded protein is CASSVTSYEQYF.

The chain couples TRBV19 to TRBJ1-5; the D gene is possibly TRBD1 (5 bases). This CDR3 is built from 16 residues. Trimming cost V 4 bases and J 3 bases, with 16 bases left between them. The V gene's germline CDR1 is LNHDA and CDR2 SQIVND (reference sequence). CDR3 nucleotide sequence: TGTGCCAGTAGTAGAGGGGAAGGGTTTAACAATCAGCCCCAGCATTTT. This sequence encodes CASSRGEGFNNQPQHF.

This chain joins TRBV7-3 and TRBJ2-2; 11 bases match TRBD2. This CDR3 is 16 amino acids long. Germline loops: CDR1 SGHTA, CDR2 FQGTGA. Trimming removed 4 bases from V and 6 bases from J; junction bases left unmatched: 7. CDR3 loop: CASSSTSGTVPGELFF. CDR3 coding DNA: TGTGCCAGCAGCTCGACTAGCGGGACCGTCCCCGGGGAGCTGTTTTTT.

The CDR3 reads CASSRLAGQETQYF. DNA of the CDR3: TGCGCCAGCAGCCGACTAGCGGGCCAAGAGACCCAGTACTTC. The chain carries TRBV4-1 and TRBJ2-5; the match to TRBD2 covers 10 bases. Germline values: CDR1 MGHRA, CDR2 YSYEKL. The V and J ends lost 4 bases and 1 base, in that order; junction bases with no gene match: 0. This CDR3 has 14 residues.

This chain links TRBV19 with TRBJ1-3, with a weak D call TRBD1 (5 bases). V lost 9 bases and J lost 0, with 6 bases in between. Germline V gene lookup returns CDR1 LNHDA and CDR2 SQIVND (reference sequence). This CDR3 is built from 12 residues. The CDR3 loop reads CASGGSGNTIYF. The CDR3 nucleotides are TGTGCCAGCGGGGGCTCTGGAAACACCATATATTTT.

J is TRBJ2-7 and V is TRBV9, with 14 bases that match TRBD2. Germline lookup yields CDR1 SGDLS and CDR2 YYNGEE. The CDR3 is made up of 16 amino acids. Germline trimming cut 4 bases from V and 6 bases from J; bases unmatched to any gene: 9. The CDR3 bases are TGTGCCAGCAGCCCAGGGACTAGCGGGAGAAATGTCGAGCAGTACTTC. Translated, it gives CASSPGTSGRNVEQYF. Looking up the rest from reference TRBV9 and TRBJ2-7 gives the full variable domain: DSGVTQTPKHLITATGQRVTLRCSPRSGDLSVYWYQQSLDQGLQFLIQYYNGEERAKGNILERFSAQQFPDLHSELNLSSLELGDSALYFCASSPGTSGRNVEQYFGPGTRLTVT.

The chain has TRBV27 and TRBJ2-5, with 7 bases fitting TRBD2. This CDR3 is 14 amino acids long. The germline gives CDR1 MNHEY, CDR2 SMNVEV (reference sequence). V shed 6 bases, J shed 2 bases, and the junction held 6 bases outside the gene matches. The CDR3 spells CASRDSGLQETQYF. Written as DNA, the CDR3 is TGTGCCAGCAGAGACTCGGGACTACAAGAGACCCAGTACTTC.

This clone was detected once. This chain links TRBV5-8 with TRBJ2-3, with D possibly TRBD2 on 5 matching bases. V gave up 0 bases and J gave up 4 bases, with 15 bases separating them. The CDR3 runs 16 residues. Germline V gene data show CDR1 as SGHTS and CDR2 as YDEGEE. CDR3 amino acids: CASSLGKGATADTQYF. CDR3 DNA: TGTGCCAGCAGCTTGGGGAAGGGAGCGACGGCAGATACGCAGTATTTT.

V is TRBV5-1 and J is TRBJ2-7; tentatively, D is TRBD2 (6 bases). Germline CDR1 reads SGHRS; CDR2 reads YFSETQ. V was cut by 0 bases and J by 0 bases, with 10 bases left in between. The CDR3 consists of 15 residues. DNA of the CDR3: TGCGCCAGCAGCTTGGCCGGAGGGAGCTCCTACGAGCAGTACTTC. Translation gives CASSLAGGSSYEQYF.

This clone was seen just once. The rearrangement uses TRBV5-1 and TRBJ2-1; 7 bases are a match to TRBD2. The CDR3 loop spans 15 amino acids. V lost 2 bases to trimming and J lost 6 bases; unmatched junction nucleotides: 8. In germline, CDR1 is SGHRS, CDR2 YFSETQ. The CDR3 protein is CASSFVLGEGNEQFF. CDR3 nucleotides: TGCGCCAGCAGCTTCGTTCTAGGGGAGGGCAATGAGCAGTTCTTC.

This sequence joins TRBV27 and TRBJ1-1; maybe TRBD1 (5 bases). The length of the CDR3 is 15 residues. Per the germline V gene, CDR1 is MNHEY and CDR2 is SMNVEV (reference sequence). The germline V and J ends were trimmed by 9 bases and 5 bases, with 22 bases remaining between them. This chain's CDR3 is CASKPGGGGRTEAFF. The CDR3 DNA follows: TGTGCCAGTAAACCGGGTGGGGGAGGAAGGACTGAAGCTTTCTTT.

The chain employs TRBV10-3 and TRBJ2-4; D is undetermined. Trimming left V 4 bases short and J 0 bases short, with 10 bases between. Looked up from germline, CDR1 is ENHRY and CDR2 is SYGVKD. The CDR3 extends over 15 amino acids. Here the CDR3 DNA reads TGTGCCATCAGTGCTGAACATATAGCCAAAAACATTCAGTACTTC. Protein product: CAISAEHIAKNIQYF.

The J gene is TRBJ2-5, the V gene TRBV5-8, with 7 positions matching TRBD1. J was trimmed by 3 bases and V by 0 bases; bases with no gene match: 14. CDR1 SGHTS and CDR2 YDEGEE come from the germline V gene. CDR3 size: 18 residues. The CDR3: CASSLAWGQKEGKETQYF. The CDR3 bases are TGTGCCAGCAGCTTGGCGTGGGGACAGAAAGAGGGAAAAGAGACCCAGTACTTC.

Only one count was recorded for this clone. The chain is built from TRBV5-6 and TRBJ1-2; D unclear. The CDR3 has 14 residues. V lost 1 base, J lost 5 bases, and 12 bases lay in between. Germline V CDR1 and CDR2: SGHDT, YYEEEE. The CDR3 spells CASSLSGPSYGYTF. The CDR3 region has the DNA TGTGCCAGCAGCTTGTCTGGGCCCTCATATGGCTACACCTTC. Drawing the rest from reference TRBV5-6 and TRBJ1-2, the complete variable domain is DAGVTQSPTHLIKTRGQQVTLRCSPKSGHDTVSWYQQALGQGPQFIFQYYEEEERQRGNFPDRFSGHQFPNYSSELNVNALLLGDSALYLCASSLSGPSYGYTFGSGTRLTVV.

In nucleotides, the CDR3 is TGTGCCAGCAGCCCACAGGGGACCGGGGAGCTGTTTTTT. Its protein is CASSPQGTGELFF. This rearrangement joins TRBV5-5 to TRBJ2-2; 7 nucleotides match TRBD1. Looked up from germline, CDR1 is SGHKS and CDR2 is YYEKEE (reference sequence). The CDR3 contains 13 residues. The J segment lost 5 bases and the V segment lost 4 bases, leaving 2 bases of the junction unmatched.

This chain joins TRBV6-1 and TRBJ2-4; 7 nucleotides line up with TRBD2. CDR1 is MNHNS, CDR2 SASEGT, per germline. V was clipped by 9 bases and J by 1 base; unmatched bases: 6. The CDR3 extends over 14 amino acids. The DNA for the CDR3 is TGTGCCAGGGGGGAGGGCTGGGCCAAAAACATTCAGTACTTC. It translates to CARGEGWAKNIQYF.

The chain uses TRBV28 and TRBJ1-3; 7 bases map to TRBD1. Germline assignment: CDR1 MDHEN and CDR2 SYDVKM. This CDR3 has 18 amino acids. With 7 bases clipped from V and 0 bases from J, the junction kept 15 bases outside the gene matches. This CDR3 is CASKYSGTDFSSGNTIYF. The CDR3 region has the DNA TGTGCCAGCAAATACTCCGGGACAGACTTCTCCTCTGGAAACACCATATATTTT.

The genes are TRBV5-8 and TRBJ2-4; 10 bases line up with TRBD2. V lost 0 bases to trimming and J lost 8 bases; unmatched junction nucleotides: 5. The CDR3 has 15 residues. Germline assignment: CDR1 SGHTS and CDR2 YDEGEE. The CDR3 coding sequence is TGTGCCAGCAGCTTGGTGGCTAGCGGGAGCTACATTCAGTACTTC. Encoded protein: CASSLVASGSYIQYF.

This rearrangement joins TRBV6-5 to TRBJ2-7; the match to TRBD1 covers 11 bases. V gave up 6 bases and J gave up 4 bases; unmatched junction bases: 5. This CDR3 contains 14 residues. The germline V gene encodes CDR1 MNHEY and CDR2 SVGAGI. The CDR3 bases are TGTGCCAGCAGCCGGACAGGGGGCGATTACGAGCAGTACTTC. As protein: CASSRTGGDYEQYF.

The chain links TRBV5-4 to TRBJ1-1; 8 nucleotides agree with TRBD1. The germline V gene has CDR1 SGHNT and CDR2 YYREEE (reference sequence). The ends lost 4 bases at V and 5 bases at J; junction bases unmatched: 4. This CDR3 comprises 13 residues. The CDR3 sequence: CASSGTGRTEAFF. The CDR3 nucleotides are TGTGCCAGCAGCGGGACAGGTCGAACTGAAGCTTTCTTT.

The J gene is TRBJ2-1, the V gene TRBV5-1, with 10 positions matching TRBD2. This CDR3 has 16 residues. In germline, CDR1 is SGHRS, CDR2 YFSETQ. V was pared by 1 base and J by 6 bases, with 7 bases of the junction left unmatched. The CDR3: CASSLREAGGPNEQFF. In nucleotides, the CDR3 is TGCGCCAGCAGCTTGAGGGAAGCGGGAGGGCCCAATGAGCAGTTCTTC.

The V call is TRBV15, the J call TRBJ2-3; 8 bases fit TRBD2. CDR1 and CDR2 from the germline V gene are LNHNV and YYDKDF (reference sequence). The CDR3 has 15 residues. The V segment lost 5 bases and the J segment 5 bases; nucleotides outside the gene matches: 9. The CDR3 spells CATSARGGLGDTQYF. CDR3 coding DNA: TGTGCCACCAGCGCCCGGGGGGGGCTGGGAGATACGCAGTATTTT. The variable domain in full, with the rest retrieved from reference TRBV15 and TRBJ2-3, is DAMVIQNPRYQVTQFGKPVTLSCSQTLNHNVMYWYQQKSSQAPKLLFHYYDKDFNNEADTPDNFQSRRPNTSFCFLDIRSPGLGDTAMYLCATSARGGLGDTQYFGPGTRLTVL.

This sequence joins TRBV14 and TRBJ2-1; 12 nucleotides match TRBD2. With 0 bases clipped from V and 8 bases from J, the junction kept 17 bases outside the gene matches. The germline gives CDR1 SGHDN, CDR2 FVKESK. The CDR3 contains 20 residues. DNA for the CDR3: TGTGCCAGCAGCCAAGATCTAGGACTAGCGGGATACGGAAAAAAGGATGAGCAGTTCTTC. Its protein product is CASSQDLGLAGYGKKDEQFF.